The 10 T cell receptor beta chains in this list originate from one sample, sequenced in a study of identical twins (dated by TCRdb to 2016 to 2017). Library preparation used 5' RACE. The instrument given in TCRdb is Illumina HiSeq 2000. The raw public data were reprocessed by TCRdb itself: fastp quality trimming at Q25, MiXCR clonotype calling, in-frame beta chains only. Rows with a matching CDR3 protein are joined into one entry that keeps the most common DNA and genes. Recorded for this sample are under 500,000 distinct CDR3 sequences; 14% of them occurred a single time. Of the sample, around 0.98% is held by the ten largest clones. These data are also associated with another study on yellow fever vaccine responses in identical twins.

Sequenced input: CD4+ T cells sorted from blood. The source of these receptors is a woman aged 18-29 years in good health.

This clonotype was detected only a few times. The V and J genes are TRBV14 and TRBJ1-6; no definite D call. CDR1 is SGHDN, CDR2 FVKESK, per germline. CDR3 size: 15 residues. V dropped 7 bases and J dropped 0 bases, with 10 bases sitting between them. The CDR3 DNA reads TGTGCCAGCACATCTTCGAGCTCCTATAATTCACCCCTCCACTTT. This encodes CASTSSSSYNSPLHF.

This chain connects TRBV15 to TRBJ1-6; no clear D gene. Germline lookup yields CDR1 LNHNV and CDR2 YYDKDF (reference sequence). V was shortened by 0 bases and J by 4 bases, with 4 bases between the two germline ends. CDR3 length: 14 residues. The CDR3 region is CATSRDRYNSPLHF. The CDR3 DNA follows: TGTGCCACCAGCAGAGATCGTTATAATTCACCCCTCCACTTT.

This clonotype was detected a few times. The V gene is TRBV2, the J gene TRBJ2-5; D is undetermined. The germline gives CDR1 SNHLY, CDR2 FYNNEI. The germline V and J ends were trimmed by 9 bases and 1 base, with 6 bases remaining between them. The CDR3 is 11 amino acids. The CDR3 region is CASAVQETQYF. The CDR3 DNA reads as TGTGCCAGTGCTGTCCAAGAGACCCAGTACTTC.

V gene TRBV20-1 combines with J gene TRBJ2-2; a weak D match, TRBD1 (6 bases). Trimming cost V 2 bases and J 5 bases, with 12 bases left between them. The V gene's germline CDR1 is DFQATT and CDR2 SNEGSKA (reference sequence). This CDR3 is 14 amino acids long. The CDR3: CSARQGSRTGELFF. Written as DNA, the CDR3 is TGCAGTGCTAGACAGGGGTCAAGAACCGGGGAGCTGTTTTTT.

DNA for the CDR3: TGTGCCAGCAGTCCCCGAGGGACTAGCTCAGCGTACGAGCAGTACTTC. Encoded protein: CASSPRGTSSAYEQYF. This chain joins TRBV27 and TRBJ2-7; 9 positions match TRBD2. The germline V gene has CDR1 MNHEY and CDR2 SMNVEV (reference sequence). The trim removed 5 bases at V and 4 bases at J, leaving 12 bases unmatched. CDR3 length: 16 amino acids.

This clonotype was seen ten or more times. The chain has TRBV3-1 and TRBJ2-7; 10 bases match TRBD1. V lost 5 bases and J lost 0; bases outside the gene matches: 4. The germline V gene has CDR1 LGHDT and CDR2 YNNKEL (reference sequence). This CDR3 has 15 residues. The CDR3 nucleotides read TGTGCCAGCAGCTCCCGGGACAGGGGCTCCTACGAGCAGTACTTC. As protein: CASSSRDRGSYEQYF.

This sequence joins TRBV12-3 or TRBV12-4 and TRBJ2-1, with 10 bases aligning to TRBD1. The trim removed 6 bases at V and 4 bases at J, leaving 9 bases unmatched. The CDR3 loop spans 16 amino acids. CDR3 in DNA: TGTGCCAGCAGACCACCGGGACAGGGGTTTTACAATGAGCAGTTCTTC. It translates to CASRPPGQGFYNEQFF.

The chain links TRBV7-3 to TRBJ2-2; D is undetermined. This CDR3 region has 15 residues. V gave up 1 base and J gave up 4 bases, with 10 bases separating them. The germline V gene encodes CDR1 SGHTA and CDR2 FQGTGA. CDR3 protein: CASSLNGQLTGELFF. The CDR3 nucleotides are TGTGCCAGCAGCTTAAACGGTCAACTCACCGGGGAGCTGTTTTTT. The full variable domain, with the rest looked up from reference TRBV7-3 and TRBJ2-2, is GAGVSQTPSNKVTEKGKYVELRCDPISGHTALYWYRQSLGQGPEFLIYFQGTGAADDSGLPNDRFFAVRPEGSVSTLKIQRTERGDSAVYLCASSLNGQLTGELFFGEGSRLTVL.

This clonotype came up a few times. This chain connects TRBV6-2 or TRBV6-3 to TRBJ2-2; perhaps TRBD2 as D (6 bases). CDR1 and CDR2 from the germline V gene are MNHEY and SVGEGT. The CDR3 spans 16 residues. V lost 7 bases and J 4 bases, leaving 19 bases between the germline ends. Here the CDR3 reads CASTVVGGLTTGELFF. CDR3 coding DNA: TGTGCCAGCACCGTGGTGGGAGGCCTAACCACCGGGGAGCTGTTTTTT.

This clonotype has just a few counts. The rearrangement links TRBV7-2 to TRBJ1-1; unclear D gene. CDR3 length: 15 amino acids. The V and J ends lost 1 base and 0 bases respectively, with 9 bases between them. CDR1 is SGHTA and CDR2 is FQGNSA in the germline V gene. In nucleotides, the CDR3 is TGTGCCAGCAGCTTAGTGGGCCCAATGAACACTGAAGCTTTCTTT. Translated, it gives CASSLVGPMNTEAFF.